Listed below are T cell receptor beta chains from one sample, sequenced in a study of cytomegalovirus exposure and HLA in healthy donors. Sequenced by immunoSEQ multiplex PCR; TCRdb stores in-frame clones only, minus some. The table has about 100,000 clones, 65% to 80% seen once. Sequencing was performed on PBMCs. The receptor set was obtained from a woman aged 50 to 65 in good health and CMV-seropositive. CDR3s include the opening cysteine and the closing phenylalanine or tryptophan. Each record gives: V gene, D gene, J gene, clone size, CDR3 protein, CDR3 DNA. The D gene is left open where the match is weak. Clone size is not always given. Where it is, it says once, few, many or a class for expanded clones.

TRBV9	NA	TRBJ1-2	few	CASSGLRTNYGYTF	TGTGCCAGCAGCGGACTCCGGACTAACTATGGCTACACCTTC
TRBV5-1	NA	TRBJ2-3	NA	CASRESILATDTQYF	TGCGCCAGCAGAGAATCCATCTTAGCGACAGATACGCAGTATTTT
TRBV9	TRBD1	TRBJ1-1	NA	CASSPRTGTEAFF	TGTGCCAGCAGCCCCAGGACAGGGACTGAAGCTTTCTTT
TRBV5-6	NA	TRBJ1-2	NA	CASSFSSTVPSYTF	TGTGCCAGCAGCTTCAGTAGTACAGTCCCTTCCTACACCTTC
TRBV6-4	NA	TRBJ1-2	few	CASSDNPGGSLDGYTF	TGTGCCAGCAGTGACAACCCCGGGGGATCGTTGGATGGCTACACCTTC
TRBV7-3	NA	TRBJ2-1	NA	CASSLVANEQFF	TGTGCCAGCAGCTTAGTAGCGAATGAGCAGTTCTTC
TRBV27	NA	TRBJ1-5	NA	CASSLSGDSNQPQHF	TGTGCCAGCAGTTTATCAGGGGATAGCAATCAGCCCCAGCATTTT
TRBV9	TRBD1	TRBJ1-1	NA	CASSPGGRTEAFF	TGTGCCAGCAGCCCAGGGGGTCGCACTGAAGCTTTCTTT
TRBV6-6	NA	TRBJ1-2	NA	CASSQGQLTGGYTF	TGTGCCAGCAGTCAGGGTCAGCTTACAGGTGGCTACACCTTC
TRBV2	TRBD1	TRBJ1-2	few	CASSEGRDRGSGYTF	TGTGCCAGCAGTGAAGGGAGGGACAGGGGTAGCGGCTACACCTTC
TRBV10-2	NA	TRBJ2-5	few	CASANRETQYF	TGCGCCAGCGCTAACAGGGAGACCCAGTACTTC
TRBV2	TRBD2	TRBJ2-7	NA	CASSRLAGGLYEQYF	TGTGCCAGCAGCAGACTAGCGGGGGGGTTATACGAGCAGTACTTC
TRBV30	NA	TRBJ1-1	NA	CAWRGGDRISTEAFF	TGTGCCTGGAGGGGGGGAGATAGGATCAGCACTGAAGCTTTCTTT
TRBV5-8	NA	TRBJ1-2	NA	CASSLQVYGYTF	TGTGCCAGCAGCTTACAGGTCTATGGCTACACCTTC
TRBV4-2	NA	TRBJ1-3	once	CASSQEWQASGNTIYF	TGTGCCAGCAGCCAAGAATGGCAGGCCTCTGGAAACACCATATATTTT
TRBV12-2	NA	TRBJ2-1	once	CASRLVGGGNEQFF	NA